This TCR beta chain was identified in a study of blood T cells in healthy people across ages. CDR1 is SGHVS and CDR2 is FQNEAQ in the germline V gene. The CDR3 runs to 14 residues. The V end was cut by 5 bases, the J end by 3 bases, with 11 bases between. A second PCR, run for about 7 to 11 cycles, used a sample-barcoded 5' primer plus a J-beta primer mix. All samples yielded 3 million or more CDR3-containing paired-end reads. TCRdb independently ran MiXCR on the 5' RACE reads; one entry per CDR3 protein. The top ten hold around 40% of the sample, which has around 800,000 distinct CDR3 sequences, 50% to 65% seen once.

Material: blood. The TCR comes from a man aged 80 or over in good health. The chain employs TRBV7-8 and TRBJ2-1; no firm D call. CDR3 in amino acids: CASSVRELYNEQFF. The CDR3 DNA reads TGTGCCAGCAGCGTTCGTGAGCTCTACAATGAGCAGTTCTTC. Supplemented by reference TRBV7-8 and TRBJ2-1, the full variable domain reads GAGVSQSPRYKVAKRGQDVALRCDPISGHVSLFWYQQALGQGPEFLTYFQNEAQLDKSGLPSDRFFAERPEGSVSTLKIQRTQQEDSAVYLCASSVRELYNEQFFGPGTRLTVL.